This T cell receptor beta chain was identified in a study of shared clonotypes between healthy human individuals. Whole-study results and caveats: Roughly 5% of naive CD4 clonotypes were shared across a few donors.

Each sorted subset replicate got 200 ng genomic DNA, about 33,000 genomes. TCRdb's copy holds only in-frame clones and misses some; the assay was immunoSEQ multiplex PCR. The sample contains over 2 million clones, roughly 94% of which appear only once. The donors were all Caucasian adults (living in Nashville, Tennessee). Both subsets, CD45RA+ naive and CD45RA-negative memory, were split from the CD4+ cells. Remarks on this clone: Its antigen is currently unknown.

The sequence came from a man aged 18 to 29 in good health. Sequenced input: naive CD4+ T cells sorted from blood. The subset denotes: CD45RA+ positively selected.

The CDR3 sequence: CASSQDPRIDYGYTF. CDR3 bases: TGTGCCAGCAGCCAAGATCCCCGCATCGACTATGGCTACACCTTC. The genes are TRBV14 and TRBJ1-2; D gene ambiguous. CDR1 is SGHDN, CDR2 FVKESK, per germline. V was shortened by 0 bases and J by 3 bases, with 11 bases between the two germline ends. The CDR3 runs to 15 residues.